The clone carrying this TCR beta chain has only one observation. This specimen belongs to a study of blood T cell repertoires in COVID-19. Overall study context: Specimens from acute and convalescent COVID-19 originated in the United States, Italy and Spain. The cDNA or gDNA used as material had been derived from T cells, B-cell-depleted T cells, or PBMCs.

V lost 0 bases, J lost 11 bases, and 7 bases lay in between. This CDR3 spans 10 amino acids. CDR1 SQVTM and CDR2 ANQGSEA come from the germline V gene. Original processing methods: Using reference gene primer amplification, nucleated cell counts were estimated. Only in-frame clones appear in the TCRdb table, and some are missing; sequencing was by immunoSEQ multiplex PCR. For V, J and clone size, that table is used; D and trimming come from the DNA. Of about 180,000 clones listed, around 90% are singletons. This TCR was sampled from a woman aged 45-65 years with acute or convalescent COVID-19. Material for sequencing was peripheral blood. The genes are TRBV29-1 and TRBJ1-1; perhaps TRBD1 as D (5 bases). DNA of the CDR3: TGCAGCGTTGAAGAAGGGGCGGCTTTCTTT. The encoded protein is CSVEEGAAFF.